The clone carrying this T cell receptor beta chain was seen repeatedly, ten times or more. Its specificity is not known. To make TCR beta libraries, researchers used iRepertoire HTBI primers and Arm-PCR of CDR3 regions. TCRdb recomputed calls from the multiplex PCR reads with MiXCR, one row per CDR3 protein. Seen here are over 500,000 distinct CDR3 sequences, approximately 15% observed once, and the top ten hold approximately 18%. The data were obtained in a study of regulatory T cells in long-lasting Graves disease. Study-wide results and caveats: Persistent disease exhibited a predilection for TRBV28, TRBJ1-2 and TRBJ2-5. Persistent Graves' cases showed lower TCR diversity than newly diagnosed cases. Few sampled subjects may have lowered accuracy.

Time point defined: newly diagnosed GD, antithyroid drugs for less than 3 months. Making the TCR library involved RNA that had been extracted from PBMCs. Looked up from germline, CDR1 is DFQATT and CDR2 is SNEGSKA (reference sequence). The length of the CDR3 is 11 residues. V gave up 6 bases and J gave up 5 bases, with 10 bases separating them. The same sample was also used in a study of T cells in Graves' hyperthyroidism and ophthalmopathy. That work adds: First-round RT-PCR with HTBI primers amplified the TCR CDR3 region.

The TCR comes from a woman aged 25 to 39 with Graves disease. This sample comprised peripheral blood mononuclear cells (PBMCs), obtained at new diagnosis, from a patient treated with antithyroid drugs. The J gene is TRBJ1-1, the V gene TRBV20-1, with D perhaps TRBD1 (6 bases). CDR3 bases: TGCAGTGCCCCACAGGGAACTGAAGCTTTCTTT. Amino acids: CSAPQGTEAFF.